This T cell receptor (beta chain) was sequenced for a study of T cell repertoires in cytomegalovirus infection. Study at large: Through public TCR beta signatures, both CMV infection and matching HLA type were indicated.

From the reads, TCRdb called clonotypes with MiXCR, one entry per CDR3 protein. The data hold roughly 760,000 distinct CDR3 sequences, with 35% observed a single time. The germline gives CDR1 DFQATT, CDR2 SNEGSKA (reference sequence). The CDR3 length is 13 residues. J was trimmed by 8 bases and V by 2 bases; bases with no gene match: 6. Sample: PBMCs. The chain combines TRBV20-1 with TRBJ1-1; 9 nucleotides match TRBD1. This TCR was sampled from a human donor in good health (CMV status not recorded). Some clones in this sample may be carry-over from other donors' samples. The CDR3 region is CSARSHRGQEAFF. The CDR3 bases are TGCAGTGCTAGATCCCACAGGGGGCAGGAAGCTTTCTTT.